Listed below are T cell receptor beta chains from one sample, sequenced in a study of cytotoxic CD8 clonotypes in ibrutinib-treated CLL. Profiled with immunoSEQ multiplex PCR; TCRdb holds only in-frame clones, not every one. The sample contains approximately 200,000 clones, 72% of which appear only once. This specimen was PBMCs, taken after 24 months of ibrutinib treatment. These receptors were obtained from a human donor with chronic lymphocytic leukemia. The CDR3 runs from the conserved cysteine through the conserved F or W. The D gene is left open where the match is weak.

D	V	J	CDR3
TRBD2	TRBV5-4	TRBJ2-7	CASSPAGTSGRAYEQYF
NA	TRBV27	TRBJ2-7	CASSLASGTFSYEQYF
NA	TRBV30	TRBJ2-7	CAWSVGSTYEQYF
TRBD1	TRBV7-9	TRBJ2-7	CASSLARDRSFYEQYF
TRBD1	TRBV13	TRBJ2-3	CASSWTGLTDTQYF
TRBD2	TRBV10-1	TRBJ2-7	CASSARLPKTRTSGSGSSYEQYF
NA	TRBV7-2	TRBJ2-7	CASSFSLASYEQYF
TRBD1	TRBV19	TRBJ1-2	CASSRTGGNYGYTF
NA	TRBV6-5	TRBJ1-3	CASSKSGTSGNTIYF
TRBD2	TRBV13	TRBJ2-1	CASSLRGSSYNEQFF
TRBD2	TRBV9	TRBJ2-1	CASSVATAGAGEQFF
NA	TRBV7-9	TRBJ2-7	CASSLVVDEQYF
TRBD1	TRBV27	TRBJ2-6	CASSLLGTGLTGANVLTF
NA	TRBV4-1	TRBJ2-7	CASSQDDRGTYEQYF
NA	TRBV7-9	TRBJ1-3	CASSLLDNSGNTIYF
NA	TRBV20-1	TRBJ2-7	CSALTAREQYF
NA	TRBV5-1	TRBJ2-7	CASRGAREQYF
NA	TRBV10-3	TRBJ1-5	CAIAKDSNQPQHF
NA	TRBV25-1	TRBJ2-3	CASSATDTQYF
NA	TRBV15	TRBJ2-7	CATSRVGLGYEQYF
NA	TRBV4-1	TRBJ2-7	CASSQEGGGRATYYEQYF
NA	TRBV5-1	TRBJ2-6	CASGQGNGANVLTF
TRBD1	TRBV5-4	TRBJ1-1	CASSLPDRLYLF
NA	TRBV4-2	TRBJ1-2	CASSPRKAVGNYGYTF
NA	TRBV19	TRBJ2-1	CASSIGQSSYNEQFF
TRBD2	TRBV9	TRBJ2-1	CASSGGVAGSSYNEQFF
TRBD2	TRBV7-6	TRBJ2-2	CASQPGLGNTGELFF
NA	TRBV30	TRBJ2-7	CAWSVASAYEQYF
TRBD2	TRBV23-1	TRBJ2-1	CASSPQTSVWNEQFF
NA	TRBV27	TRBJ1-5	CASSFGLSQPQHF
TRBD2	TRBV18	TRBJ2-1	CASSQLAGAVNEQFF
TRBD2	TRBV9	TRBJ2-2	CASSVLAVTGELFF
NA	TRBV6-5	TRBJ2-3	CASSYLGGTDTQYF
NA	TRBV4-3	TRBJ1-2	CASSQDYRRPGSYGYTF
NA	TRBV7-2	TRBJ1-4	CASSLRWTATNEKLFF
TRBD2	TRBV28	TRBJ2-5	CASSSSGPQETQYF
NA	TRBV5-4	TRBJ1-1	CASSLWGMDTEAFF
TRBD1	TRBV9	TRBJ2-5	CASSVVPGGRETQYF
NA	TRBV5-6	TRBJ1-1	CASRQGPGDISATEAFF
TRBD1	TRBV7-2	TRBJ2-3	CATGQGWNTQYF
TRBD2	TRBV29-1	TRBJ2-5	CSVTSSGGSSQYF
NA	TRBV7-8	TRBJ2-1	CASSPIPNRGEQFF
NA	TRBV18	TRBJ1-5	CATDGGTQPQHF
TRBD1	TRBV6-5	TRBJ1-2	CASSRDRSYTF
NA	TRBV28	TRBJ2-7	CASSFSDPSYEQYF
TRBD2	TRBV7-3	TRBJ2-3	CASSLPGLAGGVTDTQYF
TRBD1	TRBV18	TRBJ2-1	CASSRGTGTSNEQFF
NA	TRBV7-2	TRBJ1-5	CASSPSSRGYNQPQHF
TRBD2	TRBV27	TRBJ2-3	CASSLFGTSGRRDTDTQYF
NA	TRBV20-1	TRBJ2-7	CSAIGTANF
NA	TRBV18	TRBJ2-5	CASSPIQRTQQETQYF
NA	TRBV2	TRBJ1-3	CASHYSVREGGNTIYF
TRBD2	TRBV6-1	TRBJ2-1	CASKLSGSPHEQFF
NA	TRBV19	TRBJ1-2	CASQHWDTARNYGYTF